Presented here are 8 T cell receptor beta chains from one specimen sequenced in a study of blood T cell repertoires in COVID-19. The data were produced by immunoSEQ multiplex PCR, yet TCRdb's version contains in-frame clones alone and is incomplete. The sample gives roughly 140,000 clones, over 75% of which show up once; roughly 15% is in the top ten. Source material: peripheral blood. Receptors originate from a woman aged 40 to 55 with acute or convalescent COVID-19.

The rearrangement joins TRBV7-9 to TRBJ2-7, with D maybe TRBD2 (5 bases). This CDR3 is 12 amino acids long. Trimming took 5 bases from V and 4 from J, leaving 9 bases between them. The germline V gene has CDR1 SEHNR and CDR2 FQNEAQ (reference sequence). In DNA, the CDR3 is TGTGCCAGCAGCCTTAGCGCTTACGAGCAGTACTTC. Amino acid sequence: CASSLSAYEQYF. Full variable domain (remainder filled in from reference TRBV7-9 and TRBJ2-7): DTGVSQNPRHKITKRGQNVTFRCDPISEHNRLYWYRQTLGQGPEFLTYFQNEAQLEKSRLLSDRFSAERPKGSFSTLEIQRTEQGDSAMYLCASSLSAYEQYFGPGTRLTVT.

The chain employs TRBV4-1 and TRBJ2-7, with D possibly matching TRBD2 (6 bases). Trimming shortened V by 1 base and J by 5 bases, and 21 bases separated the two germline ends. The germline V gene has CDR1 MGHRA and CDR2 YSYEKL. The CDR3 is made up of 17 amino acids. The CDR3 DNA follows: TGCGCCAGCAGCCAAGGAGACGGGGCGGGGACTGGCAACGAGCAGTACTTC. It specifies CASSQGDGAGTGNEQYF.

The chain links TRBV28 to TRBJ2-5, with D possibly TRBD1 on 7 matching bases. CDR3 length equals 18 residues. Germline V gene sequence: CDR1 MDHEN, CDR2 SYDVKM. The V end was cut by 5 bases, the J end by 4 bases, with 26 bases between. This chain's CDR3 is CASSPQAGQLYSSETQYF. The CDR3 DNA follows: TGTGCCAGCAGTCCCCAGGCGGGACAGCTGTACTCGTCAGAGACCCAGTACTTC.

V is TRBV7-3 and J is TRBJ2-3; TRBD2 matches at 15 bases. The trim removed 5 bases at V and 3 bases at J, leaving 6 bases unmatched. The CDR3 length is 17 residues. Germline V gives CDR1 SGHTA, CDR2 FQGTGA. CDR3 bases: TGTGCCAGCAGCCGGACTAGCGGGGGGGCCAGGACAGATACGCAGTATTTT. This codes for CASSRTSGGARTDTQYF.

This clone was seen more than once but under ten times. This chain uses TRBV15 with TRBJ1-5, with D perhaps TRBD1 (5 bases). V lost 4 bases, J lost 6 bases, and 10 bases lay in between. The CDR3 is 13 amino acids. In germline, CDR1 is LNHNV, CDR2 YYDKDF (reference sequence). This chain's CDR3 is CATSTGTSQPQHF. DNA of the CDR3: TGTGCCACCAGCACGGGGACTTCTCAGCCCCAGCATTTT.

Worth noting for this clone: At the DNA level, this CDR3 is encoded by other sequences in the same sample as well. The chain is built from TRBV19 and TRBJ1-1; possibly TRBD1 for D (6 bases). Trimming removed 4 bases from V and 4 bases from J, with 10 bases in between. The CDR3 has 13 residues. Germline V gene lookup returns CDR1 LNHDA and CDR2 SQIVND (reference sequence). Here the CDR3 DNA reads TGTGCCAGTAGTACCCAGGGGTTCACTGAAGCTTTCTTT. This translates into CASSTQGFTEAFF.

The CDR3 DNA reads TGTGCCAGCCTACCTAGGACAGCGGAAAAACTGTTTTTT. Its protein product is CASLPRTAEKLFF. This sequence joins TRBV19 and TRBJ1-4; perhaps TRBD1 as D (6 bases). CDR3 length: 13 amino acids. Per germline, CDR1 LNHDA and CDR2 SQIVND (reference sequence). V was trimmed by 9 bases and J by 8 bases, leaving 16 bases between them. Variable domain in full (rest from reference TRBV19 and TRBJ1-4): DGGITQSPKYLFRKEGQNVTLSCEQNLNHDAMYWYRQDPGQGLRLIYYSQIVNDFQKGDIAEGYSVSREKKESFPLTVTSAQKNPTAFYLCASLPRTAEKLFFGSGTQLSVL.

The chain recombines TRBV18 with TRBJ1-1, with D maybe TRBD1 (6 bases). The CDR3 is 13 residues long. Trimming removed 6 bases from V and 3 bases from J, with 11 bases in between. Germline V gene sequence: CDR1 KGHSH, CDR2 LQKENI. In DNA, the CDR3 is TGTGCCAGCTCGCTCAGGGGCTACACTGAAGCTTTCTTT. It is translated as CASSLRGYTEAFF.